Included here is one T cell receptor beta chain sequence, with context. Its antigen is not identified. The entry originates in a study of cytomegalovirus exposure and HLA in healthy donors. Findings of the study overall: A later analysis showed TCR association rates differing by HLA locus, peaking at DRB1 and lowest at HLA-C. In an earlier analysis, about 87% or about 30%: the productive usage of most TCR beta V segments.

Unmatched junction bases numbered 10, after V lost 6 bases and J lost 2 bases. Per the germline V gene, CDR1 is MNHNS and CDR2 is SASEGT. The length of the CDR3 is 15 residues. Primers: 60 Vbeta forward and 13 Jbeta reverse. Using immunoSEQ multiplex PCR, the repertoire was profiled, and TCRdb retains in-frame clones only, with some absent. The listing contains about 67,000 clones. At sampling all donors were nominally healthy, likely with unrecorded immune exposures. The specimen sequenced was PBMCs. J is TRBJ2-7 and V is TRBV6-1, with 7 bases lining up with TRBD2. The clonotype originates from a man in his thirties or forties in good health and CMV-seropositive. The CDR3 region is CASSPGEGIAYEQYF. CDR3 DNA: TGTGCCAGCAGCCCTGGGGAGGGTATCGCCTACGAGCAGTACTTC.